Described below is a single T cell receptor beta chain sequence and its context. Its antigen is still unknown. Per-base qualities were not stored, and no clone one base away is much larger. Per the publication, the time point label means: cycle 4 day 1 (C4D1), after more than five weeks of nivolumab. Relapse after autologous stem cell transplantation had occurred in all trial patients, and cohorts A, B and C were distinguished by prior brentuximab vedotin exposure. The trial cohort was composed of about 53 patients with relapsed/refractory classical Hodgkin lymphoma, for whom complete response, partial response or progressive disease was recorded as best overall response. In the multi-cohort phase II CheckMate 205 trial, trial patients received single-agent nivolumab. An independent review committee assessed best overall response by applying the 2007 International Working Group response criteria. PBMCs from the trial were collected at three points: immediately before nivolumab initiation (C1D1), and during therapy at cycle 2 day 1 and cycle 4 day 1. Peripheral blood was collected in 8 mL Vacutainer Cell Preparation Tubes, from which PBMCs were isolated by centrifugation and then cryopreserved.

The data belong to a study of PD-1 blockade in classical Hodgkin lymphoma (dated by TCRdb to about 2020). About the full investigation: Nivolumab dosing was 3 mg/kg intravenously every 2 weeks, continuing until either disease progression or unacceptable toxicity. To define a peripheral blood immune signature of response to PD-1 blockade in classical Hodgkin lymphoma, the study combined TCR beta sequencing with CyTOF. What the study reported, not specific to this receptor: Only a single clinical trial cohort was studied, and what caused the repertoire differences, possibly disease activity or prior therapy, remained undefined. Newly diagnosed patients were reported to have lower baseline TCR diversity than healthy donors, and relapsed/refractory patients were reported to have lower baseline TCR diversity still. Patients starting nivolumab less than 1 year after ASCT had lower diversity and were excluded from later analyses to avoid confounding by immune reconstitution. By C4D1, a significant rise was seen in CD4+ TCR diversity but not in CD8+ TCR diversity (p=0.0027 vs p=0.16), and the rise was most apparent among complete responders (p=0.02). Trial patients achieving complete response had baseline diversity similar to newly diagnosed patients, whereas partial responders and progressors had significantly lower diversity.

Relative to germline, V is 5 bases shorter and J is 1 base shorter, with 14 bases between their ends. The CDR3 numbers 15 residues from cysteine through phenylalanine. The CDR3 DNA has 45 bases and is translated from base 1. Via the germline V gene, CDR1 is SGHAT and CDR2 FQNNGV. The Qiagen DNeasy kit was used to extract genomic DNA from unsorted PBMCs and from the negatively selected CD4+ and CD8+ fractions. TCR beta CDR3 regions were amplified by immunoSEQ multiplex PCR using primers annealing to V and J segments. A synthetic immune receptor repertoire was used to minimize amplification bias, and remaining bias was computationally removed after sequencing. In the paper's pipeline: Repertoire diversity was quantified as the Shannon entropy index using custom Python scripts. Unsorted, CD4+ and CD8+ repertoires were analyzed separately, except in combined analyses where CD4+ and CD8+ sequences were merged in silico. A clone counted as expanded when the clone's frequency after treatment rose at least 2-fold relative to C1D1, and clones undetected at baseline were given a pseudocount of 0.5. Singleton clones were defined as clones with 0 or 1 copy at C1D1, and non-singleton clones were defined as clones with 2 or more copies. Clones expanded in unsorted samples were annotated as CD4+, CD8+ or unknown by matching protein sequences in sorted samples from the same patient. Wilcoxon tests on paired samples were used to test changes in diversity from C1D1 to C4D1. TCRdb re-hosts the immuneACCESS table, in-frame sequences only. Its copies lack some clones; in the studies checked, an unresolved V gene accounts for under half of them, and the cause for the rest is not known. The V and J calls and clone size come from that table; D and trimming were worked out from the DNA. This sample comprises approximately 49,000 clones, approximately 80% of them detected only once. Clones ranked in the top ten supply under 20% of the sample.

The receptor was isolated from a human donor with classical Hodgkin lymphoma. The V and J segments used are TRBV11-2 and TRBJ2-5, with the D gene not confidently named. The input for sequencing was peripheral blood mononuclear cells (PBMCs), taken before the fourth cycle of nivolumab. The nucleotides are TGTGCCAGCAGCCCCTCCCTCCAGACCCAAGAGACCCAGTACTTC. This sequence encodes CASSPSLQTQETQYF.